Shown below are 2 T cell receptor beta chains from a single sample sequenced in a study of shared clonotypes between healthy human individuals. This table comes from immunoSEQ multiplex PCR, and its TCRdb copy is limited to in-frame clones, with some not included. Altogether more than 2,000,000 clones are present, 80% to 95% being singletons, with the ten largest covering around 0.4%. Material: naive CD4+ T cells from PBMCs. Subset given: CD45RA+ positively selected. Every receptor here comes from a man younger than 35 in good health. Some clones in this sample may be carry-over from other donors' samples.

This chain uses TRBV7-9 with TRBJ1-2; the D is unclear. Trimming stripped 0 bases from V and 3 bases from J, with 14 bases between. The germline V gene has CDR1 SEHNR and CDR2 FQNEAQ (reference sequence). This CDR3 has 16 residues. The CDR3 DNA sequence: TGTGCCAGCAGCTTAGCTCGTGGCCAAACAGACTATGGCTACACCTTC. This codes for CASSLARGQTDYGYTF.

CDR3 residues: CASLISWGWGYTF. DNA of the CDR3: TGTGCCAGCCTAATCTCCTGGGGATGGGGCTACACCTTC. The V call is TRBV6-1, the J call TRBJ1-2; D remains ambiguous. Deletions cut 8 bases from V and 8 bases from J, with 18 bases between. Germline CDR1 MNHNS, CDR2 SASEGT. The CDR3 contains 13 residues.